The 13 T cell receptor beta chains in this list originate from one sample, sequenced in a study of vaccination and CD4 T cells after COVID-19. What these receptors recognize is not known. Treatment noted: approximately 9-day PBMC culture with coronavirus spike peptide pools or control peptides (ViraFEST assay). At the Johns Hopkins FTIC core, DNA taken from cultured CD4+ T cells was sequenced by way of the Oncomine TCR Beta short-read assay. Via MiXCR, TCRdb re-called the PCR reads, giving one row per CDR3 protein. The sample lists 2,500 to 3,000 distinct CDR3 sequences; around 76% were seen once. Sequenced sample: CD4+ T cells from blood, cultured in vitro. The receptors stem from a human donor who had recovered from COVID-19.

The chain couples TRBV7-2 to TRBJ1-2; D unresolved. The CDR3 length is 14 residues. Deletions cut 5 bases from V and 5 bases from J, with 15 bases between. Germline V gene data show CDR1 as SGHTA and CDR2 as FQGNSA. CDR3 coding DNA: TGTGCCAGCAGCCTCATCAGGACCTATTATGGCTACACCTTC. It translates to CASSLIRTYYGYTF.

The chain is built from TRBV28 and TRBJ1-2, with TRBD1 as a possible D gene (5 bases). Per the germline V gene, CDR1 is MDHEN and CDR2 is SYDVKM. Trimming left V 6 bases short and J 0 bases short, with 8 bases between. CDR3 length: 13 residues. The CDR3 sequence is CASRSGPNYGYTF. Written as DNA, the CDR3 is TGTGCCAGCAGGTCGGGGCCTAACTATGGCTACACCTTC.

The chain combines TRBV21-1 with TRBJ1-2; TRBD1, the table's D call, was not compared with the DNA. TRBV21-1 is flagged as a pseudogene. The CDR3 consists of 15 residues. CDR3 residues: CASTRTLGGNYGYTF. CDR3 sequence (DNA): TGTGCCAGCACCCGGACTCTGGGGGGTAACTATGGCTACACCTTC.

In this sample, this clonotype turned up a few times. As DNA, the CDR3 is TGTGCCAGCAGCTCGTACGCAGGGTTTTACGAGCAGTACTTC. Translating it yields CASSSYAGFYEQYF. V gene TRBV5-4 combines with J gene TRBJ2-7; TRBD1 might be the D (5 bases). The CDR3 spans 14 residues. The germline V gene encodes CDR1 SGHNT and CDR2 YYREEE (reference sequence). The V gene lost 3 bases and the J gene lost 4 bases, with 14 bases spanning the gap.

The V and J genes are TRBV20-1 and TRBJ1-1; no clear D gene. CDR3 length: 14 residues. The V end lost 3 bases, the J end lost 4 bases, and 15 bases lay between the germline ends. Germline lookup yields CDR1 DFQATT and CDR2 SNEGSKA (reference sequence). The DNA for the CDR3 is TGCAGTGCTAGCCGGGCCCCAGGAAGCACTGAAGCTTTCTTT. It is translated as CSASRAPGSTEAFF.

The rearrangement links TRBV24-1 to TRBJ2-1; 8 nucleotides match TRBD1. Unmatched junction bases numbered 4, after V lost 11 bases and J lost 2 bases. CDR1 is KGHDR, CDR2 SFDVKD, per germline. CDR3 length: 13 amino acids. CDR3 bases: TGTGCCATACAGGGGGGTCCCTACAATGAGCAGTTCTTC. Protein: CAIQGGPYNEQFF.

The rearrangement joins TRBV25-1 to TRBJ1-2; 12 bases match TRBD1. In germline, CDR1 is MGHDK, CDR2 SYGVNS. With 4 bases clipped from V and 4 bases from J, the junction kept 4 bases outside the gene matches. The CDR3 sequence is 15 residues long. The CDR3 loop reads CASSGGQGAIYGYTF. The CDR3 nucleotides are TGTGCCAGCAGTGGGGGACAGGGGGCTATCTATGGCTACACCTTC.

This sequence joins TRBV6-1 and TRBJ2-3; D might be TRBD1 (7 bases). Per germline, CDR1 MNHNS and CDR2 SASEGT. This CDR3 has 13 residues. Trimming removed 6 bases from V and 10 bases from J, with 17 bases in between. The CDR3 DNA reads TGTGCCAGCAGGGAGGGGGCGGGTAGGTCGCAGTATTTT. This translates into CASREGAGRSQYF.

This clonotype was counted once. J is TRBJ1-2 and V is TRBV6-1; D uncertain. The CDR3 is 14 amino acids. V was trimmed by 11 bases and J by 3 bases, leaving 19 bases between them. The germline CDR1 and CDR2 sequences are MNHNS and SASEGT. The CDR3: CAAVRGSLDYGYTF. The CDR3 bases are TGTGCCGCGGTGAGAGGGTCCTTGGACTATGGCTACACCTTC.

V gene TRBV6-1 combines with J gene TRBJ1-1; D might be TRBD1 (5 bases). CDR3 length equals 11 residues. Trimming removed 8 bases at V and 4 bases at J, with 8 bases between. Germline lookup yields CDR1 MNHNS and CDR2 SASEGT. CDR3 residues: CASLRGTEAFF. The CDR3, as DNA: TGTGCCAGCCTTAGGGGCACTGAAGCTTTCTTT.

J is TRBJ1-2 and V is TRBV5-1; D ambiguous. Germline V gives CDR1 SGHRS, CDR2 YFSETQ. V was pared by 0 bases and J by 7 bases, with 10 bases between. This CDR3 region has 13 residues. Here the CDR3 reads CASSLARAAGYTF. The CDR3 nucleotides read TGCGCCAGCAGCTTGGCCCGCGCGGCTGGCTACACCTTC.

This clonotype occurred once. The chain has TRBV10-3 and TRBJ1-2; TRBD1 matches 7 bases. The CDR3 spans 13 residues. Germline CDR1 reads ENHRY; CDR2 reads SYGVKD. V lost 6 bases and J lost 4; bases outside the gene matches: 5. Written as DNA, the CDR3 is TGTGCCATCAGGCCCCGACAGGGCTATGGCTACACCTTC. Protein sequence: CAIRPRQGYGYTF.

CDR3 bases: TGCAGTGCTACCAGACAGGTTAACACTGAAGCTTTCTTT. Translating it yields CSATRQVNTEAFF. V gene TRBV20-1 combines with J gene TRBJ1-1; possibly TRBD1 for D (6 bases). The CDR3 has 13 residues. With 4 bases removed from V and 2 bases from J, the gap between germline ends came to 11 bases. Germline CDR1 reads DFQATT; CDR2 reads SNEGSKA (reference sequence).